Listed below are T cell receptor beta chains from one sample, sequenced in a study of neoadjuvant nivolumab and ipilimumab in lung cancer. Clones were sequenced by immunoSEQ multiplex PCR, and TCRdb holds only the in-frame ones, with some missing. Here the sample spans a few thousand clones, about 87% being singletons. The source was tumor tissue, collected after neoadjuvant nivolumab, alone or with ipilimumab, at or shortly before surgery. The source of these receptors is an adult with non-small cell lung cancer. The CDR3 runs from the conserved cysteine through the conserved F or W. The D gene is left open where the match is weak. Clone size is given for some rows only: seen once, a few or many times, or a class if the clone is expanded.

j_call,clone_size,v_call,d_call,cdr3_nt,cdr3_aa
TRBJ1-5,-,TRBV10-3,-,TGTGCCATCAGTGAGTCAAGGGTGTCCGGCAATCAGCCCCAGCATTTT,CAISESRVSGNQPQHF
TRBJ1-1,-,TRBV5-4,-,TGTGCCAGCAGCGCGCCAAAGGGGTATACTGAAGCTTTCTTT,CASSAPKGYTEAFF
TRBJ2-1,-,TRBV10-2,TRBD1,TGCGCCAGCAGGACAGACAGGGAATCTGCGGACAATGAGCAGTTCTTC,CASRTDRESADNEQFF
TRBJ2-1,-,TRBV5-4,TRBD1,TGTGCCAGCAGCCCGACAGGGGCGGGCGAGCAGTTCTTC,CASSPTGAGEQFF
TRBJ2-7,-,TRBV6-5,-,TGTGCCAGTAGGGACACCACCCACGAGCAGTACTTC,CASRDTTHEQYF
TRBJ2-1,-,TRBV18,-,TGTGCCAGCTCCGACTACAATGAGCAGTTCTTC,CASSDYNEQFF
TRBJ2-3,-,TRBV19,-,TGTGCCAGTAAGGGAGAGTATTTCACAGATACGCAGTATTTT,CASKGEYFTDTQYF
TRBJ1-5,once,TRBV19,-,TGTGCCAGTAGTGAGGGGGTTTTTACCAATCAGCCCCAGCATTTT,CASSEGVFTNQPQHF
TRBJ1-4,-,TRBV2,-,TGTGCCAGCACCTCCCTAGAGGAAAAACTGTTTTTT,CASTSLEEKLFF
TRBJ2-1,-,TRBV4-1,TRBD1,TGCGCCAGCAGCCAAGTTGGGACAGGGTCCTACAATGAGCAGTTCTTC,CASSQVGTGSYNEQFF
TRBJ2-1,-,TRBV10-1,TRBD2,TGCGCCAGCAGTGAGGTCGGGGGGGCCTCCTACAATGAGCAGTTCTTC,CASSEVGGASYNEQFF
TRBJ2-7,-,TRBV30,TRBD1,TGTGCCTGGAGTGCCGGGACAGGGGGCTTTGAGCAGTACTTC,CAWSAGTGGFEQYF
TRBJ1-2,-,TRBV19,TRBD1,TGTGCCAGTAGTTTATCCGGGACAGAGAACTATGGCTACACCTTC,CASSLSGTENYGYTF
TRBJ1-1,-,TRBV28,-,TGTGCCAGCGGTCGGGAGCTCCTGAACACTGAAGCTTTCTTT,CASGRELLNTEAFF
TRBJ2-7,-,TRBV18,TRBD1,TGTGCCAGCTCACCACTTCCTAATAGGGACAGAGGCGAGCAGTACTTC,CASSPLPNRDRGEQYF
TRBJ2-3,-,TRBV5-8,TRBD1,TGTGCCAGCAGCCGGGACAGGGTGGATACGCAGTATTTT,CASSRDRVDTQYF
TRBJ2-3,-,TRBV19,TRBD1,TGTGCCACCGGACAGGGAGGTTCAGATACGCAGTATTTT,CATGQGGSDTQYF
TRBJ1-3,-,TRBV6-5,-,TGTGCCAGCAGTTACGGTATCTCTGGAAACACCATATATTTT,CASSYGISGNTIYF
TRBJ1-5,-,TRBV2,-,TGTGCCAGCACTCCGGGGAGGGATCAGCCCCAGCATTTT,CASTPGRDQPQHF
TRBJ1-2,once,TRBV9,TRBD1,TGTGCCAGCAGCCCTAGTTCGACAGGGAACTATGGCTACACCTTC,CASSPSSTGNYGYTF
TRBJ2-2,-,TRBV6-1,-,TGTGCCAGCAGTGACTGGAGACAGTCTACCGCGGCCGGGGAGCTGTTTTTT,CASSDWRQSTAAGELFF
TRBJ1-2,-,TRBV5-4,TRBD1,TGTGCCAGCAGCTTGGCCGGGACAGATGGCTACACCTTC,CASSLAGTDGYTF
TRBJ1-6,-,TRBV6-1,-,TGTGCCAGCAGTGGAAGAACAGGTGAATCACCCCTCCACTTT,CASSGRTGESPLHF
TRBJ2-7,-,TRBV5-4,-,TGTGCCAGCAGCTTAGGGGGGGGTGGCTCCTACGAGCAGTACTTC,CASSLGGGGSYEQYF
TRBJ2-7,-,TRBV6-1,TRBD2,TGTGCCAGCAGTAACCCGGGGGGACTTTACGAGCAGTACTTC,CASSNPGGLYEQYF
TRBJ2-1,few,TRBV4-1,TRBD1,TGCGCCAGCAGCCAGGACAGGGTTCCCAATGAGCAGTTCTTC,CASSQDRVPNEQFF
TRBJ1-5,-,TRBV15,-,TGTGCCACCAGCAGAGATAGAGGAGGTCCCCAGCCCCAGCATTTT,CATSRDRGGPQPQHF
TRBJ2-7,-,TRBV11-2,TRBD1,TGTGCCAGCAGCTTTCGACCGGGACAGGGGAACGAGCAGTACTTC,CASSFRPGQGNEQYF
TRBJ2-7,-,TRBV9,-,TGTGCCAGCAGCGTAGCTACCGAGGGGGACCCGTACTTC,CASSVATEGDPYF
TRBJ2-7,-,TRBV11-1,-,TGTGCCAGCAGCTCACCCCGGGACAACTCCTACGAGCAGTACTTC,CASSSPRDNSYEQYF
TRBJ2-7,-,TRBV10-3,-,TGTGCCGTTCGCGGCCAAGTCCGGGTAGGGATCCCTTCTAGGGAGCAGTACTTC,CAVRGQVRVGIPSREQYF
TRBJ1-6,-,TRBV5-1,-,TGCGCCAGCAGCTTGGAGGCGGGGGGGAATTCACCCCTCCACTTT,CASSLEAGGNSPLHF
TRBJ1-2,-,TRBV6-1,-,TGTGCCAGCAGTGAACATGGGGGGTATGGCTACACCTTC,CASSEHGGYGYTF
TRBJ1-2,-,TRBV7-2,TRBD1,TGTGCCAGCAGCGAACCCGGGACAGGGAATTATGGCTACACCTTC,CASSEPGTGNYGYTF
TRBJ1-6,-,TRBV2,TRBD1,TGTGCCAGCATAGACAGGGAGTATTCACCCCTCCACTTT,CASIDREYSPLHF
TRBJ2-1,-,TRBV20-1,-,TGCAGTGGGCAGGACAATGAGCAGTTCTTC,CSGQDNEQFF
TRBJ2-1,-,TRBV6-5,TRBD2,TGTGCCAGCTCACTAGCGGGGGGACTCTACAATGAGCAGTTCTTC,CASSLAGGLYNEQFF
TRBJ1-6,-,TRBV29-1,TRBD1,TGCAGCGTTGAAGATAACAGGGGGAGCAATTCACCCCTCCACTTT,CSVEDNRGSNSPLHF
TRBJ1-2,-,TRBV5-1,TRBD1,TGCGCCAGCAGCCCGGACAGGGACGGCTACACCTTC,CASSPDRDGYTF
TRBJ2-1,-,TRBV30,-,TGTGCCTGGAGTGTCTCCGGGGCCAATGAGCAGTTCTTC,CAWSVSGANEQFF
TRBJ2-7,once,TRBV10-3,-,TGTGCCATCAGTGAGTCCTCACCCCCTTCGGAGCAGTACTTC,CAISESSPPSEQYF
TRBJ2-1,-,TRBV27,-,TGTGCCAGCAGTTTAAGTAAGAATGAGCAGTTCTTC,CASSLSKNEQFF
TRBJ1-6,few,TRBV10-3,-,TGTGCCATCAGTGAGGGAAGGGCCAATTCACCCCTCCACTTT,CAISEGRANSPLHF
TRBJ2-5,-,TRBV5-1,-,TGCGCCAGCAGACGCGGGCCGCAAGAGACCCAGTACTTC,CASRRGPQETQYF
TRBJ2-3,-,TRBV27,TRBD2,TGTGCCAGCATTCGGGTTGGCGGGGGGCCGGATACGCAGTATTTT,CASIRVGGGPDTQYF
TRBJ1-6,-,TRBV18,TRBD1,TGTGCCAGCTCACCAACAGGGGATAATTCACCCCTCCACTTT,CASSPTGDNSPLHF
TRBJ2-1,-,TRBV30,TRBD2,TGTGCCAAATCTAGCGGGGGTGAGCAGTTCTTC,CAKSSGGEQFF
TRBJ2-1,-,TRBV10-3,-,TGTGCCATCAGTGAGTTACAGGAGGGGGCCTACAATGAGCAGTTCTTC,CAISELQEGAYNEQFF
TRBJ1-6,-,TRBV9,-,TGTGCCAGCAGCCCTAAGACAGGACCGTATAATTCACCCCTCCACTTT,CASSPKTGPYNSPLHF
TRBJ2-7,-,TRBV5-1,TRBD1,TGCGCCAGCAAGGATTGGGACAGGGGGTCCTACGAGCAGTACTTC,CASKDWDRGSYEQYF
TRBJ2-5,-,TRBV14,TRBD2,TGTGCCAGCAGCCAAGGGGGACTAGTTGGGGAGACCCAGTACTTC,CASSQGGLVGETQYF
TRBJ1-1,-,TRBV4-3,-,TGCGCCAGCAGCCAAAAACAGGCAACTGAAGCTTTCTTT,CASSQKQATEAFF
TRBJ1-2,-,TRBV6-1,-,TGTGCCAGCAGTGACGGTAAGGGGACGGGAGATTATGGCTACACCTTC,CASSDGKGTGDYGYTF
TRBJ2-1,-,TRBV5-4,-,TGTGCCAGCAGCTCCTCGGACATATACAATGAGCAGTTCTTC,CASSSSDIYNEQFF
TRBJ2-5,-,TRBV5-1,-,TGCGCCAGCAGCCAGATACAGGGAGGGGAGACCCAGTACTTC,CASSQIQGGETQYF
TRBJ2-1,-,TRBV5-1,-,TGCGCCAGCAGCTTCGTTTCCGGGGGTGAGCAGTTCTTC,CASSFVSGGEQFF
TRBJ1-6,-,TRBV10-3,-,TGTGCCATCAACGATATGGATGCCCCTTTCTCCTATAATTCACCCCTCCACTTT,CAINDMDAPFSYNSPLHF